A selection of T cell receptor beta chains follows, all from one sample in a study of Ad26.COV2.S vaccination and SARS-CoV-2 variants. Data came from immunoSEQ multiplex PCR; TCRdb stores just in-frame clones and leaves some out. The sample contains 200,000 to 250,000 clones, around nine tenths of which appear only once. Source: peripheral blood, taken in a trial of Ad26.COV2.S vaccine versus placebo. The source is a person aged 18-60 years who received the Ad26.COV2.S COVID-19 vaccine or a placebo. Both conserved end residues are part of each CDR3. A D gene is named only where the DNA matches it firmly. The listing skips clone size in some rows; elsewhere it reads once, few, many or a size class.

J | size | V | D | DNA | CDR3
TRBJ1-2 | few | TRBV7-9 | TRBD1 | TGTGCCAGCACCCCCTTCCAGGGGGACTATGGCTACACCTTC | CASTPFQGDYGYTF
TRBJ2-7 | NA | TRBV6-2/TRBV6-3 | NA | TGTGCCAGCAGTTACTCTCAGGGAACCTACGAGCAGTACTTC | CASSYSQGTYEQYF
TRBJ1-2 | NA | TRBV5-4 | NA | TGTGCCAGCCGGCTGGGGTTTCGTAACTATGGCTACACCTTC | CASRLGFRNYGYTF
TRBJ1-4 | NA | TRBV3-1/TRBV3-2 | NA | TGTGCCAGCAGCCAGGATACAGGGATAACTAATGAAAAACTGTTTTTT | CASSQDTGITNEKLFF
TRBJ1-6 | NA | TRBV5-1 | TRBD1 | TGCGCCAGCAGGGCGGACAGGGGTTATTCACCCCTCCACTTT | CASRADRGYSPLHF
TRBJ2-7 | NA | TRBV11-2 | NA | TGTGCCAGCAGCTTAAATGGAGGGACGGACTCCAACGAGCAGTACTTC | CASSLNGGTDSNEQYF
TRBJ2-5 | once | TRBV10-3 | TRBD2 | TGTGCCACCGCCTCGGGACTAGCGGGTAGTATCCAAGAGACCCAGTACTTC | CATASGLAGSIQETQYF
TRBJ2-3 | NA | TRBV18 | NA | TGTGCCAGCTTTATCACAGATACGCAGTATTTT | CASFITDTQYF
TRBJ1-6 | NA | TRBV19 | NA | TGTGCCAGTAGTCTCGACCGAGGTCTCCTCCACTTT | CASSLDRGLLHF
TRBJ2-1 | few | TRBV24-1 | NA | TGTGCCACCAGTGATTTCGAAAAGCAGTTCTTC | CATSDFEKQFF
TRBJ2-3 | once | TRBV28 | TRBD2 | TGTGCCAGCAGTTTATTAGCGGGAGTCGGGGGAGATACGCAGTATTTT | CASSLLAGVGGDTQYF
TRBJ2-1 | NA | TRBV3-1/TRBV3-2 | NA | TGTGCCAGCAGCCAAGGGCCGGGGCAATACAATGAGCAGTTCTTC | CASSQGPGQYNEQFF
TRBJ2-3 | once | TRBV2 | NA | TGTGCCAGCCTGAGGGACGCAGATACGCAGTATTTT | CASLRDADTQYF
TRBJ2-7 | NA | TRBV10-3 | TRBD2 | TGTGCCATCAGTCCCTCTACTAGCGGGGGCCTCTACGAGCAGTACTTC | CAISPSTSGGLYEQYF
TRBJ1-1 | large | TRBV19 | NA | TGTGCCAGCTTCCAACGGGGTTACCTGGGCACTGAAGCTTTCTTT | CASFQRGYLGTEAFF
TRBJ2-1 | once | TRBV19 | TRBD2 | TGTGCCAGTAGTCTAGCGGGGGCTGTATACAATGAGCAGTTCTTC | CASSLAGAVYNEQFF
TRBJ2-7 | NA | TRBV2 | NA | TGTGCCAGCAGGGGAGGACAGGACTACGAGCAGTACTTC | CASRGGQDYEQYF
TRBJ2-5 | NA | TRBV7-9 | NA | TGTGCCAGCAGCGTATCGCTCCGAGAGACCCAGTACTTC | CASSVSLRETQYF
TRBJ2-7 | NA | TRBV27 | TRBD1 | TGTGCCAGCCAGAGACAGGGAAGCTCCTACGAGCAGTACTTC | CASQRQGSSYEQYF
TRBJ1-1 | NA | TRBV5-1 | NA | TGCGCCAGCAGCTTGGGAGGGCTGAACACTGAAGCTTTCTTT | CASSLGGLNTEAFF
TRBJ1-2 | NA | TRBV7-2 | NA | TGTGCCAGCAGCTTAGGACGACAGCAATCCTACTATGGCTACACCTTC | CASSLGRQQSYYGYTF
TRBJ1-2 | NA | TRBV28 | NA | TGTGCCAGCACCCGCAGGGGCCCTTCGGATGGCTACACCTTC | CASTRRGPSDGYTF
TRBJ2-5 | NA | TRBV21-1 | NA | TGTGCCAGCCCTCGAAGTCTAGGTGAGACCCAGTACTTC | CASPRSLGETQYF
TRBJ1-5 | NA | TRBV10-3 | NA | TGTGCCATCAGTGAGGGGGGGCTAGGGGCTAGCAGTCAGCCCCAGCATTTT | CAISEGGLGASSQPQHF
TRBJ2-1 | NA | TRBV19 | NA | TGTGCCAGTAGTAGAGACAGTTACAATGAGCAGTTCTTC | CASSRDSYNEQFF
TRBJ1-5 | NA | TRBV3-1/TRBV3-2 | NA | TGTGCCAGCAGCGATGCGATTAGCAATCAGCCCCAGCATTTT | CASSDAISNQPQHF
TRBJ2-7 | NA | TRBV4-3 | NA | TGCGCCAGCAGCCAAGATATGGCGGGGGCTCTCTACGAGCAGTACTTC | CASSQDMAGALYEQYF
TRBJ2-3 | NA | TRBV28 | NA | TGTGCCAGCAGTTTAAGGGGCCGGTCTAGCACAGATACGCAGTATTTT | CASSLRGRSSTDTQYF
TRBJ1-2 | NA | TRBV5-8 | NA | TGTGCCAGCAGCTTCCCGGACTTAGGCTACACCTTC | CASSFPDLGYTF
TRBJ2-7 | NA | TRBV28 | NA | TGTGCCAGCAGTTACCTCTACGAGCAGTACTTC | CASSYLYEQYF
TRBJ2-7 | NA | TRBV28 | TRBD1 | TGTGCCAGCAGTGCCGGGACAGGGAGCTCCTACGAGCAGTACTTC | CASSAGTGSSYEQYF
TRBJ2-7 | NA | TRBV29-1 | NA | TGCAGCGTTGAAGATGGGGGTCGGGGCCGAGAATACGAGCAGTACTTC | CSVEDGGRGREYEQYF
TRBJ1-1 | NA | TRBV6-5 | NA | TGTGCCAGCAGTAGGACAGTCTACACTGAAGCTTTCTTT | CASSRTVYTEAFF
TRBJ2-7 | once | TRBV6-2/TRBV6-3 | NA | TGTGCCAGCAGTGCCGCCTACGAGCAGTACTTC | CASSAAYEQYF
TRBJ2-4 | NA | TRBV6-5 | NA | TGTGCCAGCAGCGAGGCCAACATTCAGTACTTC | CASSEANIQYF
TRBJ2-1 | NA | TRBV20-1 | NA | TGCAGTGCTAGATGGCGAAATGAGCAGTTCTTC | CSARWRNEQFF
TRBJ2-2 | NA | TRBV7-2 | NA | TGTGCCAGCAGCTTAGAAGGGGCGGCCGGGGAGCTGTTTTTT | CASSLEGAAGELFF
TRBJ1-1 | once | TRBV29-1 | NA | TGCAGCGTTGTAGTGGGCTATACCCTTACGCACACTGAAGCTTTCTTT | CSVVVGYTLTHTEAFF
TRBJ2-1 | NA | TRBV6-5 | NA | TGTGCCAGCTCTCCGGGGGTCCGCTCCTACAATGAGCAGTTCTTC | CASSPGVRSYNEQFF
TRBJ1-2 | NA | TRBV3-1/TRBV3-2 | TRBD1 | TGTGCCAGCAGCCCTTGGACAGGGGACCCATCTAACTATGGCTACACCTTC | CASSPWTGDPSNYGYTF
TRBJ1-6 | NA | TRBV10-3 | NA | TGTGCCATCAGTGAACTGAGCTCCTATAATTCACCCCTCCACTTT | CAISELSSYNSPLHF
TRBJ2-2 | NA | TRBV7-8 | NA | TGTGCCAGCAGCTCCTCAGGCGGTCAGGCCGGGGAGCTGTTTTTT | CASSSSGGQAGELFF
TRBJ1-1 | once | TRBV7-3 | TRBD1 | TGTGCCAGCAGCCCGATTACCGGGACAGGGAACACTGAAGCTTTCTTT | CASSPITGTGNTEAFF
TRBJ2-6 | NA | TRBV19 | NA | TGTGCCAGTAGTATAGACGGGACGTCAGTCTCTGGGGCCAACGTCCTGACTTTC | CASSIDGTSVSGANVLTF
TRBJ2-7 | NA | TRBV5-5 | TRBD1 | TGTGCCAGCAGCGTGTGGGACAGGGACTACGAGCAGTACTTC | CASSVWDRDYEQYF
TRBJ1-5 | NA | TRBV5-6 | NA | TGTGCCAGCAGCTCAGGGGACCTGAATCAGCCCCAGCATTTT | CASSSGDLNQPQHF
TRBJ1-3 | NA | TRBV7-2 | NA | TGTGCCAGCAGTGCAACCGCCAGCTCTGGAAACACCATATATTTT | CASSATASSGNTIYF
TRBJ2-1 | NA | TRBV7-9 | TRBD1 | TGTGCCAGCAGTAGGACAGGGGGGTACAATGAGCAGTTCTTC | CASSRTGGYNEQFF
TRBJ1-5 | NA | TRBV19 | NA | TGTGCCAGTAGTAGGAGGACAGCGGGGCAACCTAGCAATCAGCCCCAGCATTTT | CASSRRTAGQPSNQPQHF
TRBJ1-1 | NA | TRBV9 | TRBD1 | TGTGCCAGCAGCGCTGGGGACAGGCAGAACACTGAAGCTTTCTTT | CASSAGDRQNTEAFF
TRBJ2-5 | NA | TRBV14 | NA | TGTGCCACCTCAAGGAGTGGGGAGACCCAGTACTTC | CATSRSGETQYF
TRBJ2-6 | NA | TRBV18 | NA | TGTGCCAGCTCACCCGGGGAGGCCGGGGCCAACGTCCTGACTTTC | CASSPGEAGANVLTF
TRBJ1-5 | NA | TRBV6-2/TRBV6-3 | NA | TGTGCCAGCAGTTACTCGACTAGTAGCAATCAGCCCCAGCATTTT | CASSYSTSSNQPQHF
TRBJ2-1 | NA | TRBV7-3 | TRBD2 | TGTGCCAGCAGCTCCACAGGACTAGCGGAGAACAATGAGCAGTTCTTC | CASSSTGLAENNEQFF
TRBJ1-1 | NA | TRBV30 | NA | TGTGCCTGGAGTGTACTGGGGGCTGGGGTCACTGAAGCTTTCTTT | CAWSVLGAGVTEAFF
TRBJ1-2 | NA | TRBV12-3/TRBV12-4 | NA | TGTGCCAGCAGTCCGAGTGGGACATATGGCTACACCTTC | CASSPSGTYGYTF
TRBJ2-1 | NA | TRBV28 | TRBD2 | TGTGCCAGCAGTTTAAGGCTAGCGGGCCGGAATGAGCAGTTCTTC | CASSLRLAGRNEQFF